One and the same sample provided the 12 T cell receptor beta chains below, sequenced in a study of cytomegalovirus exposure and HLA in healthy donors. A multiplex PCR was run with 60 Vbeta primers and 13 Jbeta primers. Method: immunoSEQ multiplex PCR; TCRdb's copy keeps in-frame clones and lacks some. The table lists around 300,000 clones, approximately 70% of them singletons. Source material: PBMCs. The receptors originated from a female donor in good health and CMV-seronegative.

The V call is TRBV15, the J call TRBJ2-2; 11 bases agree with TRBD2. Germline lookup yields CDR1 LNHNV and CDR2 YYDKDF (reference sequence). The CDR3 spans 16 residues. Losses at the gene ends were 5 bases for V and 3 bases for J; bases not matched to a gene: 5. The CDR3 loop reads CATSSGLAEYTGELFF. DNA of the CDR3: TGTGCCACCAGCTCGGGACTAGCGGAATACACCGGGGAGCTGTTTTTT.

The chain is built from TRBV30 and TRBJ2-7; 8 positions match TRBD1. Looked up from germline, CDR1 is GTSNPN and CDR2 is SVGIG (reference sequence). The ends lost 3 bases at V and 2 bases at J; junction bases unmatched: 3. This CDR3 spans 13 amino acids. CDR3 sequence reads: CAWSSGGPYEQYF. The CDR3 region has the DNA TGTGCCTGGAGCTCAGGGGGCCCCTACGAGCAGTACTTC.

The chain has TRBV9 and TRBJ2-2; 9 positions agree with TRBD2. V shed 5 bases, J shed 8 bases, and the junction held 13 bases outside the gene matches. This CDR3 region has 16 residues. Germline CDR1 is SGDLS and CDR2 is YYNGEE. This chain's CDR3 is CASSKGASGIVGELFF. CDR3 coding DNA: TGTGCCAGCAGTAAAGGGGCTAGCGGGATCGTGGGGGAGCTGTTTTTT. The full variable domain, completed using reference TRBV9 and TRBJ2-2, is DSGVTQTPKHLITATGQRVTLRCSPRSGDLSVYWYQQSLDQGLQFLIQYYNGEERAKGNILERFSAQQFPDLHSELNLSSLELGDSALYFCASSKGASGIVGELFFGEGSRLTVL.

Of note for this clone: The identical CDR3 is also encoded by other nucleotide sequences in the sample. The gene calls are TRBV5-1 and TRBJ2-7; D perhaps matches TRBD1 (6 bases). The CDR3 sequence is 13 residues long. The germline CDR1 and CDR2 sequences are SGHRS and YFSETQ. With 4 bases removed from V and 0 bases from J, the gap between germline ends came to 8 bases. The chain's CDR3 is CASSRGSSYEQYF. In nucleotides, the CDR3 is TGCGCCAGCAGCAGGGGGTCCTCCTACGAGCAGTACTTC.

The chain carries TRBV27 and TRBJ2-7, with a weak D call TRBD2 (5 bases). Trimming pared 9 bases from V and 4 bases from J, leaving 19 bases between. CDR1 is MNHEY, CDR2 SMNVEV, per germline (reference sequence). The CDR3 is 14 amino acids. CDR3 sequence (DNA): TGTGCCAGGGTCCTACTAAGTCGCGGGTACGAGCAGTACTTC. Residues: CARVLLSRGYEQYF.

The rearrangement links TRBV6-1 to TRBJ2-5; 11 nucleotides match TRBD2. The germline gives CDR1 MNHNS, CDR2 SASEGT. V was clipped by 3 bases and J by 4 bases; unmatched bases: 13. The CDR3 runs to 18 residues. The CDR3 loop is CASSDSRGLAALRETQYF. As DNA, the CDR3 is TGTGCCAGCAGTGATAGTCGGGGACTAGCGGCCCTTCGAGAGACCCAGTACTTC.

This clone appeared a single time. The chain has TRBV9 and TRBJ2-7; D not certain. Trimming removed 0 bases from V and 3 bases from J, with 7 bases in between. The CDR3 loop spans 13 amino acids. The germline V gene has CDR1 SGDLS and CDR2 YYNGEE. This CDR3 reads CASSVAFGYEQYF. The CDR3 coding sequence is TGTGCCAGCAGCGTAGCTTTCGGCTACGAGCAGTACTTC.

This clone was seen more than once but under ten times. V usage is TRBV25-1 and J usage is TRBJ2-2; D not certain. Deletions cut 1 base from V and 1 base from J, with 10 bases between. Germline V gives CDR1 MGHDK, CDR2 SYGVNS. CDR3 length equals 16 residues. The CDR3 sequence is CASSEWQAMNTGELFF. The DNA of the CDR3 is TGTGCCAGCAGTGAATGGCAGGCGATGAACACCGGGGAGCTGTTTTTT.

The V and J genes are TRBV11-2 and TRBJ1-1; TRBD1 might be the D (6 bases). Trimming cost V 6 bases and J 0 bases, with 11 bases left between them. The CDR3 is made up of 14 amino acids. The germline CDR1 and CDR2 sequences are SGHAT and FQNNGV. The CDR3 DNA reads TGTGCCAGCAGGTACGGGACACTGAACACTGAAGCTTTCTTT. It translates to CASRYGTLNTEAFF.

The chain uses TRBV27 and TRBJ2-3; D is unresolved. The V end was cut by 3 bases, the J end by 1 base, with 5 bases between. Germline V gives CDR1 MNHEY, CDR2 SMNVEV (reference sequence). This CDR3 is built from 13 residues. CDR3 in DNA: TGTGCCAGCAGTTTTCTCGGCACAGATACGCAGTATTTT. As protein: CASSFLGTDTQYF.

This chain connects TRBV2 to TRBJ2-7; D is ambiguous. The germline V gene encodes CDR1 SNHLY and CDR2 FYNNEI. V gave up 7 bases and J gave up 6 bases, with 13 bases separating them. The CDR3 loop spans 12 amino acids. CDR3 loop: CASTKAGAEQYF. CDR3 nucleotide sequence: TGTGCCAGCACCAAGGCAGGTGCCGAGCAGTACTTC.

This clone was seen a few times. The gene calls are TRBV2 and TRBJ2-7; D may be TRBD2 (7 bases). V gave up 7 bases and J gave up 2 bases, with 12 bases separating them. This CDR3 spans 13 amino acids. The germline V gene has CDR1 SNHLY and CDR2 FYNNEI. The CDR3 nucleotides read TGTGCCAGCAAAGCGCGGGGGCCCTACGAGCAGTACTTC. As protein: CASKARGPYEQYF.